This TCR beta chain was found in a study of blood T cell repertoires in COVID-19. TCRdb keeps only in-frame clones here, not all; method: immunoSEQ multiplex PCR. The table includes some 33,000 clones, around 84% detected once. The CDR3 contains 12 residues. With 4 bases removed from V and 3 bases from J, the gap between germline ends came to 6 bases. Germline V lookup: CDR1 MNHEY, CDR2 SVGEGT. Sequencing used peripheral blood. The receptor's source is a human donor in a cohort sampled during active COVID-19. This chain uses TRBV6-2 or TRBV6-3 with TRBJ2-5; D possibly corresponds to TRBD1 (5 bases). CDR3 loop: CASSSGKETQYF. DNA of the CDR3: TGTGCCAGCAGTTCAGGGAAAGAGACCCAGTACTTC.